This TCR beta chain was sequenced in a study of blood T cells in healthy people across ages. In the case of this clonotype: Its specificity is unknown. Just one base apart from a much larger clone, this may be a read error.

CDR1 is SQVTM and CDR2 is ANQGSEA in the germline V gene. The CDR3 has 11 amino acids. Next came a second PCR, run for about 7 to 11 cycles, which used a sample-barcoded 5' primer along with a J-beta primer mix. Every cDNA was tagged by a template-switch adaptor with 12 random nucleotides. TCRdb used MiXCR to reprocess the 5' RACE reads, holding one entry per CDR3 protein. The sample includes more than 1 million distinct CDR3 sequences, 45% of them seen just once. The study recruited healthy Caucasian donors from Russia who were aged about 6 to 95. For every donor, a draw yielded about 10 milliliters of peripheral blood. General study findings and limits: Estimates of total diversity, which came from one million sequenced T cells, were considered to be underestimates.

This TCR was recovered from a woman aged 55-75 years in good health. The V gene is TRBV29-1, the J gene TRBJ1-2; a possible D gene is TRBD1 (5 bases). Sequences were obtained from blood. The CDR3 protein is CGGSWGGGYTF. The CDR3, as DNA: TGCGGCGGGTCATGGGGCGGTGGCTACACCTTC.